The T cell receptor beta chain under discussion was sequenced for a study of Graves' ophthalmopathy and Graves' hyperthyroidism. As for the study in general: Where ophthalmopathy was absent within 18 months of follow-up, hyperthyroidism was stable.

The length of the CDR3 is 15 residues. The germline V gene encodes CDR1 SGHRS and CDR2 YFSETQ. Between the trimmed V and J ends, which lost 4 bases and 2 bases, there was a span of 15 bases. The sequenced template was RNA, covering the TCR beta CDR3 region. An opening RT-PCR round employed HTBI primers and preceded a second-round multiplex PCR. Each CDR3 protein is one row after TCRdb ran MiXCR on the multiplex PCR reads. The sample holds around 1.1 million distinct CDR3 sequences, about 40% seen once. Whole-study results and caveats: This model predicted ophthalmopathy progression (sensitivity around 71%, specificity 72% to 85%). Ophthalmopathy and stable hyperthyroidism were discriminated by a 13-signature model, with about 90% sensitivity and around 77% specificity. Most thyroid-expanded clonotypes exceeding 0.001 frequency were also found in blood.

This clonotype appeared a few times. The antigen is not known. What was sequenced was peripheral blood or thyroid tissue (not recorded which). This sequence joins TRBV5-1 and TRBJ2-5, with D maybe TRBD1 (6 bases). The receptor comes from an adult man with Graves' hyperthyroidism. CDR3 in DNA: TGCGCCAGCAGCGCCGGGACACCCGAACAAGAGACCCAGTACTTC. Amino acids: CASSAGTPEQETQYF.